The rows below give T cell receptor beta chains drawn from one sample of a study of cytomegalovirus exposure and HLA in healthy donors. The table came from immunoSEQ multiplex PCR; TCRdb's copy has only in-frame clones and leaves some out. The sample shows about 150,000 clones, 68% of them seen only once. Specimen: PBMCs. The receptors originated from a man aged 55 to 70 in good health and CMV-seronegative. CDR3s include the opening cysteine and the closing phenylalanine or tryptophan. The order of the fields is V gene, D gene, J gene, clone size, CDR3 DNA, CDR3 protein. A D gene is named only where the DNA matches it firmly. The listing skips clone size in some rows; elsewhere it reads once, few, many or a size class.

V gene: TRBV5-4
D gene: -
J gene: TRBJ2-2
clone size: -
CDR3 DNA: TGTGCCAGCAGCCTCGGACTGACGGGCACCGGGGAGCTGTTTTTT
CDR3 protein: CASSLGLTGTGELFF

V gene: TRBV14
D gene: -
J gene: TRBJ2-2
clone size: -
CDR3 DNA: TGTGCCAGCAGCCAACGACTGGGGGCGAGTGACACCGGGGAGCTGTTTTTT
CDR3 protein: CASSQRLGASDTGELFF

V gene: TRBV4-3
D gene: -
J gene: TRBJ1-1
clone size: -
CDR3 DNA: TGCGCCAGCAGCCAAGAGGTGGGCGCGGGCACTGAAGCTTTCTTT
CDR3 protein: CASSQEVGAGTEAFF

V gene: TRBV6-5
D gene: -
J gene: TRBJ1-2
clone size: -
CDR3 DNA: TGTGCCAGCAGTCCCCTGGACAGACCAAACTATGGCTACACCTTC
CDR3 protein: CASSPLDRPNYGYTF

V gene: TRBV11-2
D gene: -
J gene: TRBJ1-1
clone size: -
CDR3 DNA: TGTGCCAGCAGCTTAGGCAGGGACTCTGAAGCTTTCTTT
CDR3 protein: CASSLGRDSEAFF

V gene: TRBV6-1
D gene: -
J gene: TRBJ1-5
clone size: -
CDR3 DNA: TGTGCCAGCAGTGAAAGGGGAGGGGCGGGTAATCAGCCCCAGCATTTT
CDR3 protein: CASSERGGAGNQPQHF

V gene: TRBV6-5
D gene: -
J gene: TRBJ2-2
clone size: -
CDR3 DNA: TGTGCCAGCAGAGTGGTCGGGGCCGGGGAGCTGTTTTTT
CDR3 protein: CASRVVGAGELFF

V gene: TRBV14
D gene: TRBD1
J gene: TRBJ2-7
clone size: once
CDR3 DNA: TGTGCCAGCAGCCCGGACAGGGGTAGCTACGAGCAGTACTTC
CDR3 protein: CASSPDRGSYEQYF

V gene: TRBV7-2
D gene: -
J gene: TRBJ2-7
clone size: -
CDR3 DNA: TGTGCCAGCAGCCCGCGACTAGGGCCCTACGAGCAGTACTTC
CDR3 protein: CASSPRLGPYEQYF

V gene: TRBV30
D gene: TRBD1
J gene: TRBJ1-2
clone size: -
CDR3 DNA: TGTGCCTGGAGTGTCCGGCTCGGGACAGACTATGGCTACACCTTC
CDR3 protein: CAWSVRLGTDYGYTF

V gene: TRBV5-1
D gene: TRBD2
J gene: TRBJ2-1
clone size: -
CDR3 DNA: TGCGCCAGCAGCTTGGTCCTAGCGGGAGGGAGTGAGCAGTTCTTC
CDR3 protein: CASSLVLAGGSEQFF

V gene: TRBV7-2
D gene: -
J gene: TRBJ2-5
clone size: -
CDR3 DNA: TGTGCCAGCAGCCGCCAGGTGAACCAAGAGACCCAGTACTTC
CDR3 protein: CASSRQVNQETQYF

V gene: TRBV9
D gene: TRBD2
J gene: TRBJ2-1
clone size: -
CDR3 DNA: TGTGCCAGCAGCCCTTTAAGGGCAGCGGGAGTTCTCGATGAGCAGTTCTTC
CDR3 protein: CASSPLRAAGVLDEQFF

V gene: TRBV4-2
D gene: TRBD2
J gene: TRBJ2-7
clone size: -
CDR3 DNA: TGTGCCAGCAGCCAGACTAGCGGGAGGGAGTACGAGCAGTACTTC
CDR3 protein: CASSQTSGREYEQYF

V gene: TRBV27
D gene: -
J gene: TRBJ2-1
clone size: few
CDR3 DNA: TGTGCCAGCAGTTATACGGGAGATAGCTACAATGAGCAGTTCTTC
CDR3 protein: CASSYTGDSYNEQFF

V gene: TRBV30
D gene: TRBD1
J gene: TRBJ1-1
clone size: -
CDR3 DNA: TGTGCCTGGAGTAGGATGGGGACAGGGAGAAACACTGAAGCTTTCTTT
CDR3 protein: CAWSRMGTGRNTEAFF

V gene: TRBV19
D gene: TRBD2
J gene: TRBJ2-4
clone size: many
CDR3 DNA: TGTGCCAGTAGAGGGGTCTCAACGGGGGGCATTCAGTACTTC
CDR3 protein: CASRGVSTGGIQYF

V gene: TRBV7-8
D gene: TRBD1
J gene: TRBJ2-3
clone size: -
CDR3 DNA: TGTGCCAGCAGCTCCCCCCGGGACAGCTATAGCACAGATACGCAGTATTTT
CDR3 protein: CASSSPRDSYSTDTQYF

V gene: TRBV25-1
D gene: TRBD1
J gene: TRBJ1-1
clone size: -
CDR3 DNA: TGTGCCAGCAGTGCTCCAGGGGGATACGTGAACACTGAAGCTTTCTTT
CDR3 protein: CASSAPGGYVNTEAFF

V gene: TRBV7-2
D gene: -
J gene: TRBJ1-5
clone size: few
CDR3 DNA: TGTGCCAGCAGCCAGAGAGCGGCGAGCAATCAGCCCCAGCATTTT
CDR3 protein: CASSQRAASNQPQHF

V gene: TRBV19
D gene: TRBD1
J gene: TRBJ2-7
clone size: -
CDR3 DNA: TGTGCCAGTAGTCGGGACAGCTTACGGGGCGAGCAGTACTTC
CDR3 protein: CASSRDSLRGEQYF

V gene: TRBV7-6
D gene: -
J gene: TRBJ2-1
clone size: -
CDR3 DNA: TGTGCCAGCAGCTTCACCGAGGGAGGCAACAATGAGCAGTTCTTC
CDR3 protein: CASSFTEGGNNEQFF

V gene: TRBV27
D gene: -
J gene: TRBJ1-4
clone size: -
CDR3 DNA: TGTGCCAGCAGTTTCAGGGGAACTAATGAAAAACTGTTTTTT
CDR3 protein: CASSFRGTNEKLFF

V gene: TRBV4-2
D gene: TRBD1
J gene: TRBJ1-1
clone size: -
CDR3 DNA: TGTGCCAGCAGCCAAGACCCGACAGGGTTCAAAGGTGAAGCTTTCTTT
CDR3 protein: CASSQDPTGFKGEAFF

V gene: TRBV6-1
D gene: TRBD2
J gene: TRBJ2-3
clone size: -
CDR3 DNA: TGTGCCAGCAGAGCAGCGGGAGGGGTAGATACGCAGTATTTT
CDR3 protein: CASRAAGGVDTQYF

V gene: TRBV29-1
D gene: TRBD2
J gene: TRBJ2-7
clone size: -
CDR3 DNA: TGCAGCGTCGGGGGACTAGCGGGAACCTACGAGCAGTACTTC
CDR3 protein: CSVGGLAGTYEQYF

V gene: TRBV11-2
D gene: TRBD2
J gene: TRBJ2-2
clone size: -
CDR3 DNA: TGTGCCAGCAGCTTACGGCTAGCGGGAGGGATCGGGGAGCTGTTTTTT
CDR3 protein: CASSLRLAGGIGELFF

V gene: TRBV7-2
D gene: -
J gene: TRBJ2-1
clone size: -
CDR3 DNA: TGTGCCAGCAGCTCCCAAGTGGGAGCTCTTCGGAATGAGCAGTTCTTC
CDR3 protein: CASSSQVGALRNEQFF

V gene: TRBV4-1
D gene: TRBD2
J gene: TRBJ2-1
clone size: -
CDR3 DNA: TGCGCCAGCAGCCAAGGAATCCTAGCGGGAGGGCCAAAAACCTACAATGAGCAGTTCTTC
CDR3 protein: CASSQGILAGGPKTYNEQFF

V gene: TRBV10-3
D gene: TRBD2
J gene: TRBJ2-2
clone size: -
CDR3 DNA: TGTGCCATCAGTGAGCGACTAGCGGGGGGGGCCAACACCGGGGAGCTGTTTTTT
CDR3 protein: CAISERLAGGANTGELFF

V gene: TRBV5-4
D gene: -
J gene: TRBJ1-3
clone size: -
CDR3 DNA: TGTGCCAGCAGCTTGAAGGGGTTCTCTGGAAACACCATATATTTT
CDR3 protein: CASSLKGFSGNTIYF

V gene: TRBV5-6
D gene: -
J gene: TRBJ2-3
clone size: -
CDR3 DNA: TGTGCCAGCAGCCAACCAGACCGGGTTCTCACAGATACGCAGTATTTT
CDR3 protein: CASSQPDRVLTDTQYF

V gene: TRBV19
D gene: TRBD1
J gene: TRBJ1-5
clone size: few
CDR3 DNA: TGTGCCAGTAGTTTCCTTTGGCAGGGGGCCGATCAGCCCCAGCATTTT
CDR3 protein: CASSFLWQGADQPQHF

V gene: TRBV30
D gene: -
J gene: TRBJ1-2
clone size: once
CDR3 DNA: TGTGCCTGGAGACCACTTAACTATGGCTACACCTTC
CDR3 protein: CAWRPLNYGYTF

V gene: TRBV20-1
D gene: -
J gene: TRBJ1-2
clone size: -
CDR3 DNA: TGCAGTGCTAGAAGAGAGTATGGCTACACCTTC
CDR3 protein: CSARREYGYTF

V gene: TRBV7-2
D gene: -
J gene: TRBJ1-1
clone size: -
CDR3 DNA: TGTGCCAGCAGCTTCCTCCCGGAGGGCACTGAAGCTTTCTTT
CDR3 protein: CASSFLPEGTEAFF

V gene: TRBV5-1
D gene: -
J gene: TRBJ2-2
clone size: -
CDR3 DNA: TGCGCCAGCAGAGAGATGGTCAGCCGGGGCACCGGGGAGCTGTTTTTT
CDR3 protein: CASREMVSRGTGELFF

V gene: TRBV5-1
D gene: TRBD2
J gene: TRBJ2-2
clone size: once
CDR3 DNA: TGCGCCAGCGTAGGGATTAGCGGGAGTAAAACCGGGGAGCTGTTTTTT
CDR3 protein: CASVGISGSKTGELFF

V gene: TRBV27
D gene: -
J gene: TRBJ1-1
clone size: -
CDR3 DNA: TGTGCCAGCAGTGGGTCGGCGGGCCGAGGGCACACTGAAGCTTTCTTT
CDR3 protein: CASSGSAGRGHTEAFF

V gene: TRBV30
D gene: -
J gene: TRBJ1-2
clone size: -
CDR3 DNA: TGTGCCTGGTCTTATGGGGGGGGGATAACCTATGGCTACACCTTC
CDR3 protein: CAWSYGGGITYGYTF

V gene: TRBV5-4
D gene: TRBD1
J gene: TRBJ2-1
clone size: -
CDR3 DNA: TGTGCCACCTGGAACAGGGGCTCCTACAATGAGCAGTTCTTC
CDR3 protein: CATWNRGSYNEQFF

V gene: TRBV5-1
D gene: -
J gene: TRBJ2-7
clone size: -
CDR3 DNA: TGCGCCAGCAGCCTACGACTTGAGGTCAGCTCCTACGAGCAGTACTTC
CDR3 protein: CASSLRLEVSSYEQYF

V gene: TRBV2
D gene: TRBD1
J gene: TRBJ2-7
clone size: once
CDR3 DNA: TGTGCCAGCAGCCTGCGCCGGGACAGAGGGGAGCAGTACTTC
CDR3 protein: CASSLRRDRGEQYF

V gene: TRBV29-1
D gene: TRBD1
J gene: TRBJ2-7
clone size: -
CDR3 DNA: TGCAGCGTTGAAGTTGTTAAAGGGACAGGGGGAGAGCAGTACTTC
CDR3 protein: CSVEVVKGTGGEQYF

V gene: TRBV28
D gene: TRBD1
J gene: TRBJ2-7
clone size: few
CDR3 DNA: TGTGCCAGCGGGGACCCGGGACAGGGGGTCTACGAGCAGTACTTC
CDR3 protein: CASGDPGQGVYEQYF

V gene: TRBV10-3
D gene: TRBD2
J gene: TRBJ2-5
clone size: -
CDR3 DNA: TGTGCCATCGGGGGACTAGCGGGAGGAGAGACCCAGTACTTC
CDR3 protein: CAIGGLAGGETQYF

V gene: TRBV7-2
D gene: -
J gene: TRBJ1-1
clone size: once
CDR3 DNA: TGTGCCAGCAGCTTAGGAGGAGCTGAAGCTTTCTTT
CDR3 protein: CASSLGGAEAFF

V gene: TRBV19
D gene: TRBD1
J gene: TRBJ1-1
clone size: once
CDR3 DNA: TGTGCCAGTAGTATCCGCCACAGGGGAAACACTGAAGCTTTCTTT
CDR3 protein: CASSIRHRGNTEAFF

V gene: TRBV6-1
D gene: -
J gene: TRBJ1-1
clone size: -
CDR3 DNA: TGTGCCAGCAGCCTTGGACGGGGCACTGAAGCTTTCTTT
CDR3 protein: CASSLGRGTEAFF